The sequence of this T cell receptor (beta chain) was determined in a study of blood T cell repertoires in COVID-19. Study background: Acute-phase and convalescent COVID-19 samples originated in the United States, Italy and Spain.

The CDR3 totals 14 residues. V lost 7 bases, J lost 0 bases, and 3 bases stayed unmatched. Germline loops: CDR1 MNHEY, CDR2 SMNVEV (reference sequence). Method: immunoSEQ multiplex PCR; TCRdb's copy keeps in-frame clones and lacks some. The repertoire has 360,000 or so clones, about 90% of them found once; the top ten carry approximately 1%. Material for sequencing was PBMCs or T cells enriched from blood (not recorded which). This chain joins TRBV27 and TRBJ1-3; 7 positions agree with TRBD1. This receptor was taken from a woman aged 30 to 39 who had been exposed to COVID-19. The CDR3 sequence: CASKAGGSGNTIYF. CDR3 in DNA: TGTGCCAGCAAAGCAGGGGGCTCTGGAAACACCATATATTTT.